The 4 T cell receptor beta chains reported below all come from one sample, sequenced in a study of blood T cell repertoires in COVID-19. Measured with immunoSEQ multiplex PCR; TCRdb has only the in-frame clones, and not every one. The sample shows 200,000 or so clones, roughly nine tenths of them seen only once. The sequenced sample consisted of PBMCs or T cells enriched from blood (not recorded which). Receptor source: a woman aged 18-30 years in a cohort exposed to, infected with or recovered from COVID-19 (not recorded which).

Here the CDR3 reads CASYRDSPQETQYF. The CDR3 nucleotides are TGCGCCAGCTACCGGGACAGTCCTCAAGAGACCCAGTACTTC. This chain uses TRBV5-1 with TRBJ2-5; 7 bases are a match to TRBD1. The CDR3 totals 14 residues. The J segment lost 2 bases and the V segment lost 7 bases, leaving 8 bases of the junction unmatched. CDR1 SGHRS and CDR2 YFSETQ come from the germline V gene.

The genes are TRBV9 and TRBJ2-1, with D tentatively TRBD2 (5 bases). The V gene's germline CDR1 is SGDLS and CDR2 YYNGEE. V shed 6 bases and J shed 2 bases, with 15 bases lying between them. This CDR3 spans 15 amino acids. The chain's CDR3 is CASKATTDPYNEQFF. CDR3 nucleotide sequence: TGTGCCAGCAAGGCGACTACCGACCCCTACAATGAGCAGTTCTTC.

With regard to this clone: Other nucleotide sequences in the sample specify the same CDR3. The J gene is TRBJ2-7, the V gene TRBV6-1; unclear D gene. V lost 1 base, J lost 4 bases, and 8 bases lay in between. The CDR3 runs to 13 residues. Germline loops: CDR1 MNHNS, CDR2 SASEGT. The CDR3 DNA follows: TGTGCCAGCAGTGAAGATCGAGGATACGAGCAGTACTTC. Amino acid sequence: CASSEDRGYEQYF.

The chain couples TRBV11-1 to TRBJ1-2; D is unresolved. V was pared by 2 bases and J by 7 bases, with 11 bases between. Germline CDR1 is SGHAT and CDR2 is FQDESV (reference sequence). The CDR3 is made up of 13 amino acids. Here the CDR3 DNA reads TGTGCCAGCAGCTTACAGGAAAACGGTGGCTACACCTTC. It yields the protein CASSLQENGGYTF.